This is a list of T cell receptor beta chains from one sample in a study of blood T cell repertoires in COVID-19. TCRdb keeps only in-frame clones here, not all; method: immunoSEQ multiplex PCR. The table shows around 40,000 clones, with approximately 91% occurring only once. The sample consisted of peripheral blood. These receptors were collected from a man over 45 with active COVID-19. The CDR3 runs from the conserved cysteine through the conserved F or W. The D gene is left open where the match is weak. Not all rows give a size; the values are once, few, many and, for expanded clones, a class.

TRBV27	14	TRBD2	-	TRBJ2-7	TGTGCCAGCAGTCCCTGGACTAGTTCCTACGAGCAGTACTTC	CASSPWTSSYEQYF
TRBV19	14	-	-	TRBJ2-7	TGTGCCAGTAGTGAGCGGGCTTCCTCCTACGAGCAGTACTTC	CASSERASSYEQYF
TRBV27	18	TRBD2	-	TRBJ2-1	TGTGCCAGCAGTTTCTTTTCCCGGACTAGCGGAGATAAGGCTGAGCAGTTCTTC	CASSFFSRTSGDKAEQFF
TRBV13	14	-	-	TRBJ1-1	TGTGCCAGCAGCGGCCAGACAGGGAACACTGAAGCTTTCTTT	CASSGQTGNTEAFF
TRBV5-1	15	-	-	TRBJ2-3	TGCGCCAGCAGCTTGGCCCCCCCGGGTACAGATACGCAGTATTTT	CASSLAPPGTDTQYF
TRBV6-1	16	-	-	TRBJ2-7	TGTGCCAGCAGTGAATCCGGAAACCGAGGGATTAACGAGCAGTACTTC	CASSESGNRGINEQYF
TRBV7-8	13	-	once	TRBJ1-5	TGTGCCAGCAGCTTGCAGGTTACGCAGCCCCAGCATTTT	CASSLQVTQPQHF
TRBV3-1/TRBV3-2	16	TRBD2	-	TRBJ2-5	TGTGCCAGCAGCCAAATTAGCGGGAGGGATGAAGAGACCCAGTACTTC	CASSQISGRDEETQYF
TRBV7-2	16	TRBD2	-	TRBJ2-1	TGTGCCAGCAGCTTAGCGGGAGGGCCGGCCTACAATGAGCAGTTCTTC	CASSLAGGPAYNEQFF
TRBV11-3	14	TRBD2	-	TRBJ2-3	TGTGCCAGCAGCTGGGGGGGTGGCGCAGATACGCAGTATTTT	CASSWGGGADTQYF
TRBV19	15	-	-	TRBJ2-1	TGTGCCAGTAGTATCGGCGGGAATTCCTACAATGAGCAGTTCTTC	CASSIGGNSYNEQFF
TRBV4-1	15	-	-	TRBJ1-2	TGCGCCAGCAGCCCACGGGATACAGATCCTTATGGCTACACCTTC	CASSPRDTDPYGYTF
TRBV5-1	19	TRBD1	-	TRBJ2-7	TGCGCCAGCAGCTTGTGGCATAATTCGGGACAGGGATCCTCCTACGAGCAGTACTTC	CASSLWHNSGQGSSYEQYF
TRBV11-1	13	-	-	TRBJ1-1	TGTGCCAGCAGCCGCAGCGTTTACACTGAAGCTTTCTTT	CASSRSVYTEAFF
TRBV29-1	13	TRBD2	-	TRBJ2-5	TGCAGCGTGGCGGGAGGCTGGGGTGAGACCCAGTACTTC	CSVAGGWGETQYF
TRBV3-1/TRBV3-2	14	-	-	TRBJ2-7	TGTGCCAGCAGCCAAGTGGGGGCAGGGTACGAGCAGTACTTC	CASSQVGAGYEQYF
TRBV6-5	16	TRBD2	-	TRBJ2-5	TGTGCCAGCAGTTACGGGGGACTAGCTGGGGGAGAGACCCAGTACTTC	CASSYGGLAGGETQYF
TRBV6-5	13	-	-	TRBJ1-1	TGTGCCAGCGCGCCGGGACACCCCACTGAAGCTTTCTTT	CASAPGHPTEAFF
TRBV2	11	-	once	TRBJ2-7	TGTGCCAGCAGTGAATTATACGAGCAGTACTTC	CASSELYEQYF
TRBV27	14	-	-	TRBJ2-3	TGTGCCAGCAGTTTAGGGACTCTCACAGATACGCAGTATTTT	CASSLGTLTDTQYF
TRBV19	15	TRBD2	-	TRBJ2-7	TGTGCCAGTAGTGGCGAACTAGCGGGAGGCTACGAGCAGTACTTC	CASSGELAGGYEQYF
TRBV13	14	TRBD1	-	TRBJ2-7	TGTGCCAGCAGCTCCGGGACAGGGAGGAACGAGCAGTACTTC	CASSSGTGRNEQYF
TRBV10-1	12	-	-	TRBJ2-3	TGCGCCAGCAGTTGGACAGCAGATACGCAGTATTTT	CASSWTADTQYF
TRBV19	12	-	-	TRBJ2-7	TGTGCCAGTAGTCCCGGGAGTTACGAGCAGTACTTC	CASSPGSYEQYF
TRBV4-3	20	TRBD1	-	TRBJ2-1	TGCGCCAGCAGCCAAGACAGGGGGCGATTTCGGGGGAGATCCTACAATGAGCAGTTCTTC	CASSQDRGRFRGRSYNEQFF
TRBV9	14	TRBD1	-	TRBJ2-1	TGTGCCAGCAGCTCTACGACAGGGAGAGGTGAGCAGTTCTTC	CASSSTTGRGEQFF
TRBV2	13	TRBD1	-	TRBJ1-1	TGTGCCAGCGGAGACAGGGTCCCGACCGAAGCTTTCTTT	CASGDRVPTEAFF
TRBV5-5	15	TRBD1	-	TRBJ1-3	TGTGCCAGCAGCCCCGGACAGGGGGCAGGAAACACCATATATTTT	CASSPGQGAGNTIYF
TRBV25-1	15	-	-	TRBJ1-6	TGTGCCAGCAGCCCCAGGGGAGTGGTAAATTCACCCCTCCACTTT	CASSPRGVVNSPLHF
TRBV28	15	TRBD2	-	TRBJ2-3	TGTGCCAGCAGTTTTCTAGCGGGAGTACAAGATACGCAGTATTTT	CASSFLAGVQDTQYF
TRBV19	14	-	-	TRBJ1-4	TGTGCCAGTAAGCTGGGACACGGTGGCGAAAAACTGTTTTTT	CASKLGHGGEKLFF